This T cell receptor (beta chain) was recorded in a study of Ad26.COV2.S vaccination and SARS-CoV-2 variants. This clone was observed once. This CDR3 comprises 17 residues. Germline V gene data show CDR1 as SGHDT and CDR2 as YYEEEE. Trimming took 2 bases from V and 7 from J; bases not matched to a gene: 9. Only in-frame clones appear in the TCRdb table, and some are missing; sequencing was by immunoSEQ multiplex PCR. The profile covers 400,000 to 450,000 clones, with roughly 88% appearing a single time and about 4.4% taken by the ten largest. The treatment denotes: roughly 18 received Ad26.COV2.S at low or high dose, single or two shots; roughly five received placebo; per-sample allocation not given. Material that was analyzed had been drawn on day 63 after the first vaccine or placebo injection. An Ad26 vector that expressed Wuhan-strain SARS-CoV-2 spike constituted the vaccine.

The chain couples TRBV5-6 to TRBJ2-2, with 12 bases that match TRBD1. The source of this sequence is a person between 18 and 59 years old who received the Ad26.COV2.S COVID-19 vaccine or a placebo. Material: peripheral blood, obtained in a trial of Ad26.COV2.S vaccine versus placebo. The chain's CDR3 is CASSLPGQGASGGELFF. The CDR3 DNA follows: TGTGCCAGCAGCTTACCGGGACAGGGGGCCTCGGGCGGGGAGCTGTTTTTT.